The 11 T cell receptor beta chains listed next were all sequenced from one sample in a study of blood T cell repertoires in COVID-19. Sequenced by immunoSEQ multiplex PCR; TCRdb stores in-frame clones only, minus some. Of approximately 170,000 clones detected, under 85% appear once; the ten largest clones hold around 12%. Sample: PBMCs or T cells enriched from blood (not recorded which). The receptors were gathered from a man over 45 who had recovered from COVID-19.

V and J are TRBV2 and TRBJ1-1; unclear D gene. Germline V gene sequence: CDR1 SNHLY, CDR2 FYNNEI. V lost 9 bases and J lost 3, with 8 bases in between. This CDR3 has 11 residues. The DNA of the CDR3 is TGTGCCAGTTTGCTAGACACTGAAGCTTTCTTT. Translated: CASLLDTEAFF.

The chain has TRBV11-2 and TRBJ1-3; the D gene is possibly TRBD1 (5 bases). The CDR3 totals 16 residues. Germline assignment: CDR1 SGHAT and CDR2 FQNNGV. V was pared by 5 bases and J by 0 bases, with 14 bases between. CDR3 residues: CASSDPHRSSGNTIYF. The CDR3 bases are TGTGCCAGCAGCGACCCTCACAGGAGCTCTGGAAACACCATATATTTT.

This clone was counted between two and nine times. The V and J genes are TRBV12-3 or TRBV12-4 and TRBJ1-4; perhaps TRBD1 as D (6 bases). The CDR3 extends over 13 amino acids. V gave up 6 bases and J gave up 8 bases, with 13 bases separating them. In DNA form, the CDR3 reads TGTGCCAGCAGAGCGGGGGCGGGGGAAAAACTGTTTTTT. This translates into CASRAGAGEKLFF.

V gene TRBV27 combines with J gene TRBJ1-4; TRBD1 matches at 9 bases. CDR1 is MNHEY and CDR2 is SMNVEV in the germline V gene (reference sequence). This CDR3 has 17 amino acids. V was clipped by 4 bases and J by 3 bases; unmatched bases: 9. CDR3 sequence: CASSSRQGDLANEKLFF. DNA of the CDR3: TGTGCCAGCAGTTCCAGACAGGGGGATTTGGCTAATGAAAAACTGTTTTTT. The full variable domain, rest sourced from reference TRBV27 and TRBJ1-4, is EAQVTQNPRYLITVTGKKLTVTCSQNMNHEYMSWYRQDPGLGLRQIYYSMNVEVTDKGDVPEGYKVSRKEKRNFPLILESPSPNQTSLYFCASSSRQGDLANEKLFFGSGTQLSVL.

The gene calls are TRBV6-6 and TRBJ2-7; 8 bases are a match to TRBD1. Germline trimming cut 5 bases from V and 1 base from J; bases unmatched to any gene: 7. The CDR3 sequence is 15 residues long. The germline V gene encodes CDR1 MNHNY and CDR2 SVGAGI (reference sequence). This chain's CDR3 is CASSRSRGQSYEQYF. The CDR3 nucleotides are TGTGCCAGCAGTCGATCCAGGGGGCAGTCCTACGAGCAGTACTTC.

This chain joins TRBV7-2 and TRBJ2-1, with TRBD1 as a possible D gene (5 bases). V was trimmed by 3 bases and J by 6 bases, leaving 15 bases between them. This CDR3 is 15 amino acids long. CDR1 is SGHTA, CDR2 FQGNSA, per germline. CDR3 sequence: CASSFKGAYLNEQFF. The CDR3 DNA follows: TGTGCCAGCAGCTTCAAAGGGGCCTATCTCAATGAGCAGTTCTTC. Using reference TRBV7-2 and TRBJ2-1 for the parts outside the CDR3, the full variable domain is GAGVSQSPSNKVTEKGKDVELRCDPISGHTALYWYRQSLGQGLEFLIYFQGNSAPDKSGLPSDRFSAERTGGSVSTLTIQRTQQEDSAVYLCASSFKGAYLNEQFFGPGTRLTVL.

The V and J genes are TRBV24-1 and TRBJ1-3; the match to TRBD1 covers 8 bases. V shed 3 bases and J 1 base; nucleotides not matched to a gene: 19. This CDR3 spans 21 amino acids. Germline CDR1 KGHDR, CDR2 SFDVKD. The CDR3 spells CATSDPARAGGGLVSGNTIYF. The CDR3 DNA is TGTGCCACCAGTGATCCCGCGAGGGCAGGGGGCGGTCTCGTTTCTGGAAACACCATATATTTT.

This chain joins TRBV15 and TRBJ1-2, with D unresolved. The CDR3 contains 13 residues. Per germline, CDR1 LNHNV and CDR2 YYDKDF (reference sequence). Trimming pared 0 bases from V and 4 bases from J, leaving 6 bases between. CDR3 in amino acids: CATSRDSSYGYTF. In DNA, the CDR3 is TGTGCCACCAGCAGAGATAGTTCCTATGGCTACACCTTC.

The rearrangement uses TRBV19 and TRBJ1-4, with 7 bases lining up with TRBD1. From germline, CDR1 is LNHDA and CDR2 SQIVND (reference sequence). V was clipped by 2 bases and J by 7 bases; unmatched bases: 1. The CDR3 is 13 residues long. This chain's CDR3 is CASSITGAEKLFF. CDR3 in DNA: TGTGCCAGTAGTATAACAGGGGCTGAAAAACTGTTTTTT.

V gene TRBV5-1 combines with J gene TRBJ2-7; the match to TRBD2 covers 7 bases. CDR1 and CDR2 (germline): SGHRS, YFSETQ. This CDR3 has 15 residues. The ends lost 7 bases at V and 5 bases at J; junction bases unmatched: 15. The CDR3 region is CASRGRGRGTDEQYF. Here the CDR3 DNA reads TGCGCCAGCCGAGGCCGAGGGCGGGGGACCGACGAGCAGTACTTC.

This clone was observed a handful of times. The chain employs TRBV6-4 and TRBJ2-7; perhaps TRBD1 as D (5 bases). From germline, CDR1 is MRHNA and CDR2 SNTAGT. V was clipped by 4 bases and J by 2 bases, with 15 bases between them. The CDR3 is made up of 15 amino acids. The CDR3, as DNA: TGTGCCAGCAGTGCCCCTCAGGGAAACCCCTACGAGCAGTACTTC. Protein product: CASSAPQGNPYEQYF.